The table lists the clone carrying this T cell receptor beta chain with a count of one. The CDR3 is 15 residues long. CDR1 and CDR2 from the germline V gene are GTSNPN and SVGIG (reference sequence). The V gene lost 0 bases and the J gene lost 2 bases, with 11 bases spanning the gap. Repertoires were generated with immunoSEQ multiplex PCR, while TCRdb's copy carries only in-frame clones and drops some. The data show about 98,000 clones, around 92% seen once. This entry is derived from a study of blood T cell repertoires in COVID-19. About the research overall: The United States, Italy and Spain supplied acute and convalescent COVID-19 samples. The analysed material was cDNA or gDNA that came from T cells, B-cell-depleted T cells, or PBMCs.

Sample: peripheral blood. The chain links TRBV30 to TRBJ2-1, with a possible D match to TRBD1 (5 bases). The receptor was isolated from a man between 18 and 35 years old with acute or convalescent COVID-19. The DNA of the CDR3 is TGTGCCTGGAGTGTAGGTGGGGCTACCTACAATGAGCAGTTCTTC. Its translation: CAWSVGGATYNEQFF. The variable domain in full, completed from reference TRBV30 and TRBJ2-1, reads SQTIHQWPATLVQPVGSPLSLECTVEGTSNPNLYWYRQAAGRGLQLLFYSVGIGQISSEVPQNLSASRPQDRQFILSSKKLLLSDSGFYLCAWSVGGATYNEQFFGPGTRLTVL.